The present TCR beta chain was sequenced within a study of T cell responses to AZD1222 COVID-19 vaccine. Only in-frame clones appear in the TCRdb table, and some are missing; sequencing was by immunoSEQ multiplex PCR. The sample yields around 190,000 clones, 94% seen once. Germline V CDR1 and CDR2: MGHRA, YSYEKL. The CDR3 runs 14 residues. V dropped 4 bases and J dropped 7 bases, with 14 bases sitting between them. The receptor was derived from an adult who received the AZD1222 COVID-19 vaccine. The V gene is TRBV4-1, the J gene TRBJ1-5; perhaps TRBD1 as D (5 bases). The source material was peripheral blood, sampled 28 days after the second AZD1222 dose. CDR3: CASSPYGQAQPQHF. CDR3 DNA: TGCGCCAGCAGCCCCTACGGACAAGCCCAGCCCCAGCATTTT.